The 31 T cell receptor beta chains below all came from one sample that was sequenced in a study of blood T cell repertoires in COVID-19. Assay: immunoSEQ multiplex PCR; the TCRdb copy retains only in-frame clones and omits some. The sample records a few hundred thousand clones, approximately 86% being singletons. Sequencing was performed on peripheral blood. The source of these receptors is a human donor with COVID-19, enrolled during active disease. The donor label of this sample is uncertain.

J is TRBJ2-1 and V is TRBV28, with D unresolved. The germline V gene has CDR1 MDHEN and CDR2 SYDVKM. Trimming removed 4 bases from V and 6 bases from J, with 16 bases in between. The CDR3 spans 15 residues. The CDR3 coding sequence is TGTGCCAGCAGTTCCTCTAGAGTAGTGAGCAATGAGCAGTTCTTC. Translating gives CASSSSRVVSNEQFF.

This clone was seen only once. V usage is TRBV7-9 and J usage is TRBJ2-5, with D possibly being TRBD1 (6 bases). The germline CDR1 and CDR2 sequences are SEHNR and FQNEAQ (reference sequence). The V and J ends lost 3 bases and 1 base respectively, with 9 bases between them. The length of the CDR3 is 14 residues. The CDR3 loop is CASSFRQVQETQYF. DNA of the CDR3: TGTGCCAGCAGCTTCCGACAGGTCCAAGAGACCCAGTACTTC.

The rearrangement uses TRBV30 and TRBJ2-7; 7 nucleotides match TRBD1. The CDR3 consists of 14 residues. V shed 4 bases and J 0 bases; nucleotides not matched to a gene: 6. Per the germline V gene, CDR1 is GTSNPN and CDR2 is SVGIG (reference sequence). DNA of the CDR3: TGTGCCTGGACCCGACAGGGTAGCTCCTACGAGCAGTACTTC. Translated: CAWTRQGSSYEQYF.

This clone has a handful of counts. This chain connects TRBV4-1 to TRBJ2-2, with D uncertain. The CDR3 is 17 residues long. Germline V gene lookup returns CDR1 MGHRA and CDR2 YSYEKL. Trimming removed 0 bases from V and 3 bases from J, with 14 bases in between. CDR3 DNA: TGCGCCAGCAGCCAAGATCTGCAGCGTAGATACACCGGGGAGCTGTTTTTT. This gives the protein CASSQDLQRRYTGELFF.

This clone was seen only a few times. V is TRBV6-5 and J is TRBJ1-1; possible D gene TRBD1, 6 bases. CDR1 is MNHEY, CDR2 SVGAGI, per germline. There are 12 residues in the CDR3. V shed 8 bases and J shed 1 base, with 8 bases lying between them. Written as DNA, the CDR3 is TGTGCCAGCCGAGGGGGGAACACTGAAGCTTTCTTT. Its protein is CASRGGNTEAFF.

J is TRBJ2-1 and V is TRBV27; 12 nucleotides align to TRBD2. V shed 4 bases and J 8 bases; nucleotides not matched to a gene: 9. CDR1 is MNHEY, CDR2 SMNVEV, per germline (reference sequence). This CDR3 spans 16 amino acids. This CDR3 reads CASSSPYLAGGYEQFF. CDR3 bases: TGTGCCAGCAGTTCGCCGTATCTAGCGGGAGGGTATGAGCAGTTCTTC.

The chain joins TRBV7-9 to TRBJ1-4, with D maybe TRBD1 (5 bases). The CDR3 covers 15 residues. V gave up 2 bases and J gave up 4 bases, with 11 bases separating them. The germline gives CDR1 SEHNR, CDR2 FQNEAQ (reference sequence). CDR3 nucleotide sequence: TGTGCCAGCAGCTTACTGACAGATTATAATGAAAAACTGTTTTTT. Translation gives CASSLLTDYNEKLFF.

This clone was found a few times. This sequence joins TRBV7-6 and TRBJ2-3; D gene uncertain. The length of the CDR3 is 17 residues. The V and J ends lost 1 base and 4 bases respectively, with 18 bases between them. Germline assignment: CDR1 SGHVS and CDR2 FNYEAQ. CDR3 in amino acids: CASSLGLLVSRADTQYF. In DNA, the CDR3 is TGTGCCAGCAGCTTAGGCCTACTCGTTTCCCGGGCAGATACGCAGTATTTT.

This CDR3 is CASSPDRVVGYTF. Written as DNA, the CDR3 is TGCGCCAGCAGCCCGGACAGGGTGGTCGGCTACACCTTC. The gene calls are TRBV5-1 and TRBJ1-2, with 8 bases fitting TRBD1. This CDR3 comprises 13 residues. J gave up 8 bases and V 4 bases, and 7 bases lay outside the gene matches. Germline values: CDR1 SGHRS, CDR2 YFSETQ. Complete variable domain (other parts from reference TRBV5-1 and TRBJ1-2): KAGVTQTPRYLIKTRGQQVTLSCSPISGHRSVSWYQQTPGQGLQFLFEYFSETQRNKGNFPGRFSGRQFSNSRSEMNVSTLELGDSALYLCASSPDRVVGYTFGSGTRLTVV.

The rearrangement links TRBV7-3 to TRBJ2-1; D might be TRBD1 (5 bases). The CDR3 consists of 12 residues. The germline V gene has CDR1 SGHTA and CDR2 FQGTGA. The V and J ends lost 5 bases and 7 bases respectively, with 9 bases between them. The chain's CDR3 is CASSQTANEQFF. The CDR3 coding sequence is TGTGCCAGCAGCCAGACAGCGAATGAGCAGTTCTTC.

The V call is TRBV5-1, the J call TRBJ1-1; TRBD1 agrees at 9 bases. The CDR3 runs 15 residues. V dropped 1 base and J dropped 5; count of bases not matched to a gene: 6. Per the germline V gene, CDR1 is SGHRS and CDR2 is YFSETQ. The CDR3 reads CASSLNGQGLTEAFF. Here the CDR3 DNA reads TGCGCCAGCAGCTTGAATGGACAGGGGTTAACTGAAGCTTTCTTT.

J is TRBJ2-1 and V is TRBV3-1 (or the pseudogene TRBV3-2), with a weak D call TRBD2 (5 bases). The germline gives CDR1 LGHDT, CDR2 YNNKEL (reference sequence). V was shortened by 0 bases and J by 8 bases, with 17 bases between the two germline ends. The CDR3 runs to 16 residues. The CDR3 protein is CASSQDQPPGADEQFF. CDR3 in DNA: TGTGCCAGCAGCCAAGATCAACCCCCCGGAGCGGATGAGCAGTTCTTC.

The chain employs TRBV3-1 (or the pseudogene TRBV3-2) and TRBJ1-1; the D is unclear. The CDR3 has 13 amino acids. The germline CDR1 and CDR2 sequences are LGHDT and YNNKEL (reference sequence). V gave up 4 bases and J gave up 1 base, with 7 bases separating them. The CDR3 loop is CASSRRENTEAFF. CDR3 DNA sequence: TGTGCCAGCAGCCGGAGGGAGAACACTGAAGCTTTCTTT.

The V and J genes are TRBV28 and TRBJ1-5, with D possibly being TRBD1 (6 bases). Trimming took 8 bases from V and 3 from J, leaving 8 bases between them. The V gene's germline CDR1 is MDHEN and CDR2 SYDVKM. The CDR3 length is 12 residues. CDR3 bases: TGTGCCAGCGGACAGCTCAATCAGCCCCAGCATTTT. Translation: CASGQLNQPQHF. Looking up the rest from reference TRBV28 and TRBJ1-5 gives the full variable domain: DVKVTQSSRYLVKRTGEKVFLECVQDMDHENMFWYRQDPGLGLRLIYFSYDVKMKEKGDIPEGYSVSREKKERFSLILESASTNQTSMYLCASGQLNQPQHFGDGTRLSIL.

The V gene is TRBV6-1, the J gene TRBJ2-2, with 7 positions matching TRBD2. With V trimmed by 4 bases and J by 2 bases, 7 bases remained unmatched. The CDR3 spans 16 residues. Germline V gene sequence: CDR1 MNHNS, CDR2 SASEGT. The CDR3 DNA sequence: TGTGCCAGCAGTGGCACTAGCGTCCTCAACACCGGGGAGCTGTTTTTT. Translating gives CASSGTSVLNTGELFF.

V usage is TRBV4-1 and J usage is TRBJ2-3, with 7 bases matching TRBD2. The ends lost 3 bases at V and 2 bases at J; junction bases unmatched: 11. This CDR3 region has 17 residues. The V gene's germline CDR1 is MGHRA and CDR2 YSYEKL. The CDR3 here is CASSQLVTSEYTDTQYF. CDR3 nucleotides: TGCGCCAGCAGCCAGTTAGTTACTAGCGAATACACAGATACGCAGTATTTT.

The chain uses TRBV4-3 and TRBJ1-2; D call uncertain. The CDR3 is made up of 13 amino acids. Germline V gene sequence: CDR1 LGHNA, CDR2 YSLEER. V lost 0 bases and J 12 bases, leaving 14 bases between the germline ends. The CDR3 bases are TGCGCCAGCAGCCAAGAGAGGATACGGGTCCACACCTTC. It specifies CASSQERIRVHTF.

The CDR3 DNA sequence: TGTGCCAGTAGTAGAGGACAGGATCGCCCTCTTGAAGCTTTCTTT. It specifies CASSRGQDRPLEAFF. The rearrangement joins TRBV19 to TRBJ1-1; 7 bases map to TRBD1. The trim removed 4 bases at V and 7 bases at J, leaving 12 bases unmatched. Germline-derived CDR1 and CDR2 are LNHDA and SQIVND (reference sequence). This CDR3 contains 15 residues.

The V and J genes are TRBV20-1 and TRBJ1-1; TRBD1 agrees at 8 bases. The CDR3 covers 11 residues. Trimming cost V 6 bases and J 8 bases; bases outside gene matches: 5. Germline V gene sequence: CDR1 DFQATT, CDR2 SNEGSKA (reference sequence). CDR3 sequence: CSAQGQAEAFF. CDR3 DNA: TGCAGTGCCCAGGGACAGGCGGAAGCTTTCTTT.

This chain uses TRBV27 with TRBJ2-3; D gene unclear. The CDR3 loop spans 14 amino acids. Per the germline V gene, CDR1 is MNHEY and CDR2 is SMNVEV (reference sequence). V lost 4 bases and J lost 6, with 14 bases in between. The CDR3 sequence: CASSSTFSPDTQYF. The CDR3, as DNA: TGTGCCAGCAGTTCGACTTTCAGCCCGGATACGCAGTATTTT.

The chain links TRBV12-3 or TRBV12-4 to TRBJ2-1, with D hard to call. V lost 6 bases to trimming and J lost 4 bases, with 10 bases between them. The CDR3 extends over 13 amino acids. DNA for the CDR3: TGTGCCAGCAGCCTACGTAGATACAATGAGCAGTTCTTC. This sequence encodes CASSLRRYNEQFF.

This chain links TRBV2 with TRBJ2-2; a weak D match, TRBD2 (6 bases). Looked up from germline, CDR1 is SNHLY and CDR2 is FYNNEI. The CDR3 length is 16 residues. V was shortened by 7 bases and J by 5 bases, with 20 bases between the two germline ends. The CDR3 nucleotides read TGTGCCAGCATCGCGATCTGGCAGGGAGGAACCGGGGAGCTGTTTTTT. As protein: CASIAIWQGGTGELFF.

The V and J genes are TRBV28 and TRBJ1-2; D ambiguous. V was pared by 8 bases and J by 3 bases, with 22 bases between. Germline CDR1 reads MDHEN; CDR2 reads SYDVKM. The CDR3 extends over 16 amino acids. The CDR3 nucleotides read TGTGCCAGCCTTCCACCGGGAGGGAGACGGGACTATGGCTACACCTTC. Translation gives CASLPPGGRRDYGYTF.

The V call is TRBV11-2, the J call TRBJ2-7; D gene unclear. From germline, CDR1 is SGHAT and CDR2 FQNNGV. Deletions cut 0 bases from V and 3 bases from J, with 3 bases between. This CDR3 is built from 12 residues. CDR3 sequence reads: CASSLDYYEQYF. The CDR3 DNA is TGTGCCAGCAGCTTAGATTACTACGAGCAGTACTTC.

This CDR3 reads CASSVNLNTGELFF. Written as DNA, the CDR3 is TGTGCCAGCAGCGTTAATTTGAACACCGGGGAGCTGTTTTTT. The rearrangement links TRBV2 to TRBJ2-2; D is unresolved. V was cut by 6 bases and J by 1 base, with 9 bases left in between. The germline V gene encodes CDR1 SNHLY and CDR2 FYNNEI. The CDR3 length is 14 residues.

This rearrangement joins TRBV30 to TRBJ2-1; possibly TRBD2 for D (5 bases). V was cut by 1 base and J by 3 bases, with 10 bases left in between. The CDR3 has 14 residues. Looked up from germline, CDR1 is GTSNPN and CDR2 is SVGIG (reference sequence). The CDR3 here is CAWSGGRDYNEQFF. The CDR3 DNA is TGTGCCTGGAGTGGTGGGAGAGACTACAATGAGCAGTTCTTC.

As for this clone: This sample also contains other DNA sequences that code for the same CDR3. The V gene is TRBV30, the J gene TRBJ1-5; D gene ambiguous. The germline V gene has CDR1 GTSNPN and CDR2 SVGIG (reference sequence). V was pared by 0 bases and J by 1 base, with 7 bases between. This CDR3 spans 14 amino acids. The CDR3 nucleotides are TGTGCCTGGAGTGTAATTCAGAGCAATCAGCCCCAGCATTTT. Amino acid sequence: CAWSVIQSNQPQHF.

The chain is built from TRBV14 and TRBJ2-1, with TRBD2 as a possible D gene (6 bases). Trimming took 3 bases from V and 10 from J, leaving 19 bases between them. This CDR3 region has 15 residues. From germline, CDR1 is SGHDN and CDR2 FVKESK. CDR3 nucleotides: TGTGCCAGCAGCCAGGCCAGACTAGGGATCGGAGAGCAGTTCTTC. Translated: CASSQARLGIGEQFF. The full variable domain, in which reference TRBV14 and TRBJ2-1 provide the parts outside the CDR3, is EAGVTQFPSHSVIEKGQTVTLRCDPISGHDNLYWYRRVMGKEIKFLLHFVKESKQDESGMPNNRFLAERTGGTYSTLKVQPAELEDSGVYFCASSQARLGIGEQFFGPGTRLTVL.

The CDR3 is CASSEAEQGNPYEQYF. CDR3 bases: TGCGCCAGCAGTGAGGCCGAACAGGGAAACCCCTACGAGCAGTACTTC. The V call is TRBV10-1, the J call TRBJ2-7, with D possibly being TRBD1 (6 bases). V was clipped by 2 bases and J by 2 bases, with 16 bases between them. The CDR3 is 16 residues long. The germline V gene has CDR1 WNHNN and CDR2 SYGVQD (reference sequence).

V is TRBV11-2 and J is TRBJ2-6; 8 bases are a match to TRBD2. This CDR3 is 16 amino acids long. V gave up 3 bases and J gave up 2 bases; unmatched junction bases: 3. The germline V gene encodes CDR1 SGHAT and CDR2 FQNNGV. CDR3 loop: CASSLAGGAGANVLTF. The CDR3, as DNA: TGTGCCAGCAGCTTGGCGGGGGGAGCTGGGGCCAACGTCCTGACTTTC.

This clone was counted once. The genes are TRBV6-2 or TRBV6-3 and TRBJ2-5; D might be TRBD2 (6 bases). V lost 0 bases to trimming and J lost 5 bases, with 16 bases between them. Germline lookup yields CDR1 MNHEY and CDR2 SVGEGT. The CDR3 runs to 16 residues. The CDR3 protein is CASSYSSRGVGETQYF. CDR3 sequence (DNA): TGTGCCAGCAGTTACTCGTCGCGGGGAGTAGGGGAGACCCAGTACTTC.